This T cell receptor (beta chain) originates from a study of blood T cell repertoires in COVID-19. V lost 0 bases and J 9 bases, leaving 14 bases between the germline ends. The CDR3 is 14 residues long. The data were produced by immunoSEQ multiplex PCR, yet TCRdb's version contains in-frame clones alone and is incomplete. The data contain under 70,000 clones, 91% of them singletons. The rearrangement uses TRBV23-1 and TRBJ2-5, with TRBD1 as a possible D gene (6 bases). TRBV23-1 is annotated as an ORF whose role is uncertain. This receptor was taken from a woman aged 60-70 years with active or convalescent COVID-19. Sequences were obtained from peripheral blood. CDR3 in DNA: TGCGCCAGCAGTCAATCGATTTTAAGGGGGTCCCAGTACTTC. It specifies CASSQSILRGSQYF.